This is a list of T cell receptor beta chains from one sample in a study of T cell repertoires in cytomegalovirus infection. Via MiXCR, TCRdb re-called the reads, giving one row per CDR3 protein. The table records about 490,000 distinct CDR3 sequences, approximately 25% of them present only once. Sequenced input: PBMCs. The receptors here all came from a human donor in good health (CMV status not recorded). Some clones in this sample may be carry-over from other donors' samples. Both conserved end residues are part of each CDR3. The order of the fields is D gene, clone size, V gene, J gene, CDR3 DNA, CDR3 protein. A D gene is named only where the DNA matches it firmly. For some rows the clone size is stated as once, few or many, or as a class when expanded; others skip it.

d_gene: TRBD1; abundance: few; v_gene: TRBV28; j_gene: TRBJ1-2; CDR3nt: TGTGCCAGCAGTTTCGGACAGGGGGTGATTGGCTACACCTTC; CDR3aa: CASSFGQGVIGYTF
d_gene: NA; abundance: many; v_gene: TRBV25-1; j_gene: TRBJ1-2; CDR3nt: TGTGCCAGCAGTGAGCAGGGCGAAGCCTATGGCTACACCTTC; CDR3aa: CASSEQGEAYGYTF
d_gene: TRBD1; abundance: NA; v_gene: TRBV7-9; j_gene: TRBJ2-1; CDR3nt: TGTGCCAGCAGCTTAGGTGACAGGGGCCGGTACAATGAGCAGTTCTTC; CDR3aa: CASSLGDRGRYNEQFF
d_gene: TRBD1; abundance: NA; v_gene: TRBV7-4; j_gene: TRBJ1-1; CDR3nt: TGTGCCAGCAGCTCCGAGGGACAGGGGGCGCTGAACACTGAAGCTTTCTTT; CDR3aa: CASSSEGQGALNTEAFF
d_gene: TRBD1; abundance: NA; v_gene: TRBV6-1; j_gene: TRBJ2-3; CDR3nt: TGTGCCAGCGCCTACAGAGGGGACAGGGGTGATACGCAGTATTTT; CDR3aa: CASAYRGDRGDTQYF
d_gene: NA; abundance: NA; v_gene: TRBV28; j_gene: TRBJ2-7; CDR3nt: TGTGCCAGCAGCTCCCCGGGCCTAAGCTCCTACGAGCAGTACTTC; CDR3aa: CASSSPGLSSYEQYF
d_gene: NA; abundance: many; v_gene: TRBV7-2; j_gene: TRBJ2-3; CDR3nt: TGTGCCAGCAGCTTCCCAGCGGCACAGACTACGCAGTATTTT; CDR3aa: CASSFPAAQTTQYF
d_gene: NA; abundance: many; v_gene: TRBV7-9; j_gene: TRBJ2-1; CDR3nt: TGTGCCAGCAGCTTAGCTGAGCAGTTCTTC; CDR3aa: CASSLAEQFF
d_gene: TRBD2; abundance: NA; v_gene: TRBV20-1; j_gene: TRBJ2-1; CDR3nt: TGCAGTGCTCAGCCGTTCGGGGGAGGGAGGTACAATGAGCAGTTCTTC; CDR3aa: CSAQPFGGGRYNEQFF
d_gene: NA; abundance: few; v_gene: TRBV7-2; j_gene: TRBJ1-1; CDR3nt: TGTGCCAGCAGCCCGATTACGAACACTGAAGCTTTCTTT; CDR3aa: CASSPITNTEAFF
d_gene: NA; abundance: many; v_gene: TRBV7-2; j_gene: TRBJ2-2; CDR3nt: TGTGCCAGCAGCCGACCGCTACTGAACACCGGGGAGCTGTTTTTT; CDR3aa: CASSRPLLNTGELFF
d_gene: TRBD1; abundance: few; v_gene: TRBV10-3; j_gene: TRBJ1-2; CDR3nt: TGTGCCATCAGTGAGGGGACAGGGGACGTCTGGGATGGCTACACCTTC; CDR3aa: CAISEGTGDVWDGYTF
d_gene: NA; abundance: once; v_gene: TRBV30; j_gene: TRBJ1-2; CDR3nt: TGTGCCGGAGAGACGCTGGGGTATGGCTACACCTTC; CDR3aa: CAGETLGYGYTF
d_gene: NA; abundance: NA; v_gene: TRBV7-2; j_gene: TRBJ2-1; CDR3nt: TGTGCCAGCAGCTTCGGACCCCAGGATGAGCAGTTCTTC; CDR3aa: CASSFGPQDEQFF
d_gene: TRBD1; abundance: few; v_gene: TRBV20-1; j_gene: TRBJ2-4; CDR3nt: TGCAGTGCTAGAAACCGGGGACAGAGGACGAACATTCAGTACTTC; CDR3aa: CSARNRGQRTNIQYF
d_gene: TRBD2; abundance: many; v_gene: TRBV7-2; j_gene: TRBJ2-5; CDR3nt: TGTGCCAGCAGCCCTCCGGGACTAGCGGGGGCGGGGACCCAGTACTTC; CDR3aa: CASSPPGLAGAGTQYF
d_gene: TRBD1; abundance: many; v_gene: TRBV7-2; j_gene: TRBJ1-4; CDR3nt: TGTGCCAGCAGCCGGACCACAGGGGTAGGGAATGAAAAACTGTTTTTT; CDR3aa: CASSRTTGVGNEKLFF
d_gene: NA; abundance: few; v_gene: TRBV28; j_gene: TRBJ1-4; CDR3nt: TGTGCCAGCGGCGGTTATAATGAAAAACTGTTTTTT; CDR3aa: CASGGYNEKLFF
d_gene: NA; abundance: NA; v_gene: TRBV4-1; j_gene: TRBJ1-5; CDR3nt: TGCGCCAGCAGCCAAGTGAGGGTAGTGGAGCCCCAGCATTTT; CDR3aa: CASSQVRVVEPQHF
d_gene: TRBD1; abundance: NA; v_gene: TRBV7-9; j_gene: TRBJ2-6; CDR3nt: TGTGCCAGCAGCTTGGCAGGGGGCCTTATCTCTGGGGCCAACGTCCTGACTTTC; CDR3aa: CASSLAGGLISGANVLTF
d_gene: NA; abundance: NA; v_gene: TRBV14; j_gene: TRBJ2-3; CDR3nt: TGTGCCAGCAGCCAAGACCCCCGGGTCGGGAGCACAGATACGCAGTATTTT; CDR3aa: CASSQDPRVGSTDTQYF
d_gene: NA; abundance: once; v_gene: TRBV6-6; j_gene: TRBJ2-7; CDR3nt: TGTGCCAGCAGTTACTCGTTCAGACTCCCAACAGAGCAGTACTTC; CDR3aa: CASSYSFRLPTEQYF
d_gene: TRBD2; abundance: many; v_gene: TRBV7-8; j_gene: TRBJ2-1; CDR3nt: TGTGCCAGCATCCCCGGGGGGAGTACCTACAATGAGCAGTTCTTC; CDR3aa: CASIPGGSTYNEQFF
d_gene: NA; abundance: NA; v_gene: TRBV4-1; j_gene: TRBJ1-6; CDR3nt: TGCGCCAGCAGCCAAGATCGGCGTCGCGGTTCACCCCTCCACTTT; CDR3aa: CASSQDRRRGSPLHF
d_gene: TRBD1; abundance: few; v_gene: TRBV7-8; j_gene: TRBJ2-3; CDR3nt: TGTGCCAGCAGCACCTTTGGGACAGCCGATACGCAGTATTTT; CDR3aa: CASSTFGTADTQYF
d_gene: NA; abundance: many; v_gene: TRBV7-2; j_gene: TRBJ2-4; CDR3nt: TGTGCCAGCAGCCCAAGACAAAACATTCAGTACTTC; CDR3aa: CASSPRQNIQYF
d_gene: NA; abundance: NA; v_gene: TRBV7-2; j_gene: TRBJ2-6; CDR3nt: TGTGCCAGCAGCCCCGGCTGGTGGCAGGGCGGTGGGGCCAACGTCCTGACTTTC; CDR3aa: CASSPGWWQGGGANVLTF
d_gene: NA; abundance: few; v_gene: TRBV14; j_gene: TRBJ1-5; CDR3nt: TGTGCCAGCAGCCAAGATCCTAATCAGCCCCAGCATTTT; CDR3aa: CASSQDPNQPQHF
d_gene: NA; abundance: NA; v_gene: TRBV9; j_gene: TRBJ2-3; CDR3nt: TGTGCCAGCAGTAGTTCGGATTTCTACACAGATACGCAGTATTTT; CDR3aa: CASSSSDFYTDTQYF
d_gene: NA; abundance: NA; v_gene: TRBV28; j_gene: TRBJ1-5; CDR3nt: TGTGCCAGCAGTTTATACGGGCCAGGGTGGTATCAGCCCCAGCATTTT; CDR3aa: CASSLYGPGWYQPQHF
d_gene: NA; abundance: once; v_gene: TRBV5-4; j_gene: TRBJ1-1; CDR3nt: TGTGCCAGCAGCTTGGGATCGGGCGGAACGAACACTGAAGCTTTCTTT; CDR3aa: CASSLGSGGTNTEAFF
d_gene: NA; abundance: few; v_gene: TRBV20-1; j_gene: TRBJ2-1; CDR3nt: TGCAGTGCTAGGACCCTGTGGAATGAGCAGTTCTTC; CDR3aa: CSARTLWNEQFF
d_gene: NA; abundance: few; v_gene: TRBV7-2; j_gene: TRBJ1-5; CDR3nt: TGTGCCAGCAGCCAAGCAACGGGTCAGCCCCAGCATTTT; CDR3aa: CASSQATGQPQHF
d_gene: NA; abundance: many; v_gene: TRBV7-2; j_gene: TRBJ2-7; CDR3nt: TGTGCCAGCAGCTTAGATGGCACCTACGAGCAGTACTTC; CDR3aa: CASSLDGTYEQYF
d_gene: TRBD2; abundance: many; v_gene: TRBV7-2; j_gene: TRBJ2-5; CDR3nt: TGTGCCAGCAGCTTCGGACTAGCAGGAGAGACCCAGTACTTC; CDR3aa: CASSFGLAGETQYF
d_gene: NA; abundance: many; v_gene: TRBV6-1; j_gene: TRBJ1-4; CDR3nt: TGTGCCAGCAGTGGAGCCGGGGCTAATGAAAAACTGTTTTTT; CDR3aa: CASSGAGANEKLFF
d_gene: TRBD2; abundance: NA; v_gene: TRBV6-5; j_gene: TRBJ2-1; CDR3nt: TGTGCCAGCAACGGACTAGCGGGAGTTGAGCAGTTCTTC; CDR3aa: CASNGLAGVEQFF
d_gene: TRBD2; abundance: NA; v_gene: TRBV11-2; j_gene: TRBJ2-1; CDR3nt: TGTGCCAGCAGCACCCCGGGACTAGCGGTCCCGAGCCTCTTC; CDR3aa: CASSTPGLAVPSLF
d_gene: TRBD1; abundance: NA; v_gene: TRBV6-1; j_gene: TRBJ2-5; CDR3nt: TGTGCCAGCAGTGAAGGGAGACAGGGCTCGGAGACCCAGTACTTC; CDR3aa: CASSEGRQGSETQYF
d_gene: TRBD1; abundance: many; v_gene: TRBV6-2/TRBV6-3; j_gene: TRBJ2-1; CDR3nt: TGTGCCAGCACCCAATCCGGGACAGGGGGTGAGCAGTTCTTC; CDR3aa: CASTQSGTGGEQFF
d_gene: NA; abundance: NA; v_gene: TRBV15; j_gene: TRBJ2-6; CDR3nt: TGTGCCACCAGCAGAGATTTTCGGGGAACAGGGGCCAACGTCCTGACTTTC; CDR3aa: CATSRDFRGTGANVLTF
d_gene: TRBD1; abundance: few; v_gene: TRBV27; j_gene: TRBJ2-1; CDR3nt: TGTGCCAGCAGCGGACAGGGATCAGCTGAGCAGTTCTTC; CDR3aa: CASSGQGSAEQFF
d_gene: NA; abundance: NA; v_gene: TRBV27; j_gene: TRBJ2-1; CDR3nt: TGTGCCAGCAGTACTATCAATGAGCAGTTCTTC; CDR3aa: CASSTINEQFF
d_gene: NA; abundance: few; v_gene: TRBV30; j_gene: TRBJ1-2; CDR3nt: TGTGCCTGGACCACCAGTTATGGCTACACCTTC; CDR3aa: CAWTTSYGYTF
d_gene: NA; abundance: many; v_gene: TRBV7-2; j_gene: TRBJ2-1; CDR3nt: TGTGCCAGCAGCTTAGGCTCTACCCCTCTCAATGAGCAGTTCTTC; CDR3aa: CASSLGSTPLNEQFF
d_gene: TRBD1; abundance: many; v_gene: TRBV7-2; j_gene: TRBJ1-1; CDR3nt: TGTGCCAGCAGCTTAGATCGGGACAGATTATTCACTGAAGCTTTCTTT; CDR3aa: CASSLDRDRLFTEAFF
d_gene: TRBD1; abundance: few; v_gene: TRBV18; j_gene: TRBJ2-7; CDR3nt: TGTGCCAGCTCACGAGGACAGGGGTCACAGTACTTC; CDR3aa: CASSRGQGSQYF
d_gene: TRBD2; abundance: NA; v_gene: TRBV12-3/TRBV12-4; j_gene: TRBJ2-3; CDR3nt: TGTGCCAGCAGCCCCAGGGGACTAGCGGGGCGAGATACGCAGTATTTT; CDR3aa: CASSPRGLAGRDTQYF
d_gene: TRBD1; abundance: few; v_gene: TRBV6-2/TRBV6-3; j_gene: TRBJ2-1; CDR3nt: TGTGCCAGCAGTTACGGTGGCAGGGGGTATGAGCAGTTCTTC; CDR3aa: CASSYGGRGYEQFF
d_gene: NA; abundance: NA; v_gene: TRBV19; j_gene: TRBJ1-5; CDR3nt: TGTGCCAGTAGGAGGGGTTATAGCAATCAGCCCCAGCATTTT; CDR3aa: CASRRGYSNQPQHF
d_gene: NA; abundance: NA; v_gene: TRBV10-3; j_gene: TRBJ2-2; CDR3nt: TGTGCCATCAGTGGAAATGAAGGCAGGGTAAACACCGGGGAGCTGTTTTTT; CDR3aa: CAISGNEGRVNTGELFF
d_gene: TRBD2; abundance: NA; v_gene: TRBV20-1; j_gene: TRBJ2-1; CDR3nt: TGCAGTGCTAGAGATCGGTCGGGACTAGCGGGGTCGATTGTCAATGAGCAGTTCTTC; CDR3aa: CSARDRSGLAGSIVNEQFF